This is a list of T cell receptor beta chains from one sample in a study of blood T cell repertoires in COVID-19. Measured with immunoSEQ multiplex PCR; TCRdb has only the in-frame clones, and not every one. Here the sample spans around 160,000 clones, approximately 85% being singletons. Source material: peripheral blood. These receptors were obtained from a woman aged 55-70 years with COVID-19, enrolled during active disease. The CDR3 runs from the conserved cysteine through the conserved F or W. The D gene is left open where the match is weak. The size field is filled for only some rows; it gives once, few, many or a size class.

V	D	J	length	size	CDR3	DNA
TRBV11-3	.	TRBJ2-7	13	.	CASSLLPRGEQYF	TGTGCCAGCAGCTTATTACCCCGGGGCGAGCAGTACTTC
TRBV7-9	.	TRBJ1-5	15	.	CASSLGDSRDQPQHF	TGTGCCAGCAGCCTAGGGGACTCAAGGGATCAGCCCCAGCATTTT
TRBV11-3	TRBD2	TRBJ2-3	17	.	CASSLGTTSGGTDTQYF	TGTGCCAGCAGCTTAGGCACAACTAGCGGGGGCACAGATACGCAGTATTTT
TRBV4-1	.	TRBJ1-1	16	.	CASSQERTALNTEAFF	TGCGCCAGCAGCCAAGAGAGGACAGCTCTGAACACTGAAGCTTTCTTT
TRBV7-8	.	TRBJ1-2	15	.	CASSVREILNYGYTF	TGTGCCAGCAGCGTCCGGGAGATCCTTAACTATGGCTACACCTTC
TRBV5-1	.	TRBJ2-2	16	.	CASSPRGDENTGELFF	TGCGCCAGCAGCCCTAGGGGCGACGAGAACACCGGGGAGCTGTTTTTT
TRBV20-1	TRBD2	TRBJ2-7	15	.	CSASLAGGDSYEQYF	TGCAGTGCTAGTTTAGCGGGGGGTGACTCCTACGAGCAGTACTTC
TRBV7-9	.	TRBJ2-5	15	few	CASSPRGATQETQYF	TGTGCCAGCAGCCCACGGGGGGCGACCCAAGAGACCCAGTACTTC
TRBV19	TRBD2	TRBJ2-5	19	.	CASSIGGTSGITFQETQYF	TGTGCCAGTAGTATAGGAGGGACTAGCGGGATCACCTTCCAAGAGACCCAGTACTTC
TRBV6-5	.	TRBJ2-2	14	.	CASRSPPFGGELFF	TGTGCCAGCAGGAGCCCCCCGTTCGGCGGGGAGCTGTTTTTT
TRBV4-1	.	TRBJ1-1	13	.	CASIAVEGTEAFF	TGCGCCAGCATCGCCGTGGAGGGCACTGAAGCTTTCTTT
TRBV6-2/TRBV6-3	TRBD1	TRBJ1-2	16	.	CASSYSFGTANYGYTF	TGTGCCAGCAGTTACTCGTTCGGGACAGCTAACTATGGCTACACCTTC
TRBV9	TRBD2	TRBJ2-3	18	.	CASSPGLAGDTGTDTQYF	TGTGCCAGCAGCCCCGGACTAGCGGGCGATACGGGCACAGATACGCAGTATTTT
TRBV2	.	TRBJ1-6	14	.	CASRTGTGNSPLHF	TGTGCCAGCAGGACCGGGACTGGCAATTCACCCCTCCACTTT
TRBV11-2	.	TRBJ2-2	13	.	CASSLDPAGELFF	TGTGCCAGCAGCTTAGATCCGGCCGGGGAGCTGTTTTTT
TRBV11-2	TRBD2	TRBJ2-7	15	few	CASSLSSGGRGEQYF	TGTGCCAGCAGCTTAAGCAGCGGGGGTCGGGGCGAGCAGTACTTC
TRBV7-9	.	TRBJ1-2	14	.	CASSRTNRVKGYTF	TGTGCCAGCAGCCGAACCAACAGGGTAAAGGGCTACACCTTC
TRBV7-8	TRBD1	TRBJ2-7	17	.	CASSFSGPGQGALEQYF	TGTGCCAGCAGCTTTAGCGGGCCGGGACAGGGGGCTCTAGAGCAGTACTTC
TRBV12-3/TRBV12-4	.	TRBJ1-1	13	.	CASRAQGSTEAFF	TGTGCCAGCAGAGCTCAGGGGAGCACTGAAGCTTTCTTT
TRBV18	.	TRBJ1-6	17	.	CASSRQGNGWDNSPLHF	TGTGCCAGCTCGCGGCAGGGGAATGGGTGGGATAATTCACCCCTCCACTTT
TRBV4-2	TRBD2	TRBJ2-3	17	few	CASSQDSSGGAVDTQYF	TGTGCCAGCAGCCAAGATTCTAGCGGGGGGGCAGTAGATACGCAGTATTTT
TRBV7-3	.	TRBJ1-6	15	.	CASSSRGAYNSPLHF	TGTGCCAGCAGCTCTCGGGGAGCGTATAATTCACCCCTCCACTTT
TRBV29-1	.	TRBJ1-2	13	few	CSVEIQRGYGYTF	TGCAGCGTTGAAATCCAAAGGGGGTATGGCTACACCTTC
TRBV5-1	.	TRBJ1-1	15	.	CASSLVRGARAEAFF	TGCGCCAGCAGCTTGGTCCGGGGGGCCCGGGCTGAAGCTTTCTTT
TRBV3-1/TRBV3-2	.	TRBJ2-7	13	.	CASSQDLNYEQYF	TGTGCCAGCAGCCAAGATCTTAATTACGAGCAGTACTTC
TRBV10-1	.	TRBJ1-5	12	.	CASSDPDQPQHF	TGCGCCAGCAGTGACCCTGATCAGCCCCAGCATTTT
TRBV7-9	.	TRBJ1-3	19	.	CASSPPTVSVMSSGNTIYF	TGTGCCAGCAGCCCACCGACAGTCTCGGTCATGAGCTCTGGAAACACCATATATTTT
TRBV27	.	TRBJ1-2	15	.	CASSLWADRNYGYTF	TGTGCCAGCAGTTTATGGGCAGACCGGAACTATGGCTACACCTTC
TRBV18	.	TRBJ1-2	12	.	CASSSQNYGYTF	TGTGCCAGCTCCTCCCAGAACTATGGCTACACCTTC
TRBV9	TRBD1	TRBJ1-3	17	.	CASSPTPGTGSGNTIYF	TGTGCCAGCAGCCCCACCCCCGGGACAGGGTCAGGAAACACCATATATTTT
TRBV20-1	.	TRBJ2-5	11	.	CSARTSGTQYF	TGCAGTGCTAGGACCTCGGGGACCCAGTACTTC
TRBV5-8	.	TRBJ2-7	13	.	CASGTRQGYEQYF	TGTGCCAGCGGGACACGCCAGGGCTACGAGCAGTACTTC